A single sample gave rise to the 26 T cell receptor beta chains below, sequenced in a study of OX40 agonist ivuxolimab in advanced cancers. Here immunoSEQ multiplex PCR was the method, and the copy in TCRdb shows in-frame clones only, minus some. The profile covers roughly 62,000 clones, with around 83% appearing a single time and 2% to 3% taken by the ten largest. The source was CD4+ or CD8+ T cells sorted from blood, collected in a trial of the OX40 agonist ivuxolimab. These receptors all come from an adult with an advanced solid tumor such as melanoma, head and neck, liver or kidney cancer.

The chain couples TRBV28 to TRBJ1-5, with D unresolved. The CDR3 spans 12 residues. Germline lookup yields CDR1 MDHEN and CDR2 SYDVKM. Trimming took off 4 bases at V and 4 bases at J, with 5 bases between the two ends. The CDR3 DNA sequence: TGTGCCAGCAGTTCCAGGAATCAGCCCCAGCATTTT. Amino acid sequence: CASSSRNQPQHF.

The V call is TRBV19, the J call TRBJ1-3; D unresolved. CDR3 length: 12 residues. V was clipped by 6 bases and J by 4 bases, with 7 bases between them. The germline V gene encodes CDR1 LNHDA and CDR2 SQIVND (reference sequence). CDR3 nucleotide sequence: TGTGCCAGTAGAGACCTCGGAAACACCATATATTTT. It yields the protein CASRDLGNTIYF.

The chain couples TRBV6-4 to TRBJ1-1, with 7 nucleotides matching TRBD1. This CDR3 spans 17 amino acids. Germline V gene lookup returns CDR1 MRHNA and CDR2 SNTAGT. V lost 6 bases to trimming and J lost 4 bases; unmatched junction nucleotides: 17. CDR3 residues: CASRGIRDPKGATEAFF. The DNA for the CDR3 is TGTGCCAGCAGGGGCATCCGGGACCCTAAGGGGGCCACTGAAGCTTTCTTT.

This chain uses TRBV11-2 with TRBJ2-2, with D possibly being TRBD2 (5 bases). The CDR3 totals 13 residues. Trimming took off 5 bases at V and 7 bases at J, with 11 bases between the two ends. Germline V lookup: CDR1 SGHAT, CDR2 FQNNGV. Here the CDR3 reads CASSAPRGGELFF. The CDR3 bases are TGTGCCAGCAGCGCCCCCCGGGGCGGGGAGCTGTTTTTT.

The rearrangement links TRBV6-5 to TRBJ1-1, with 7 bases matching TRBD1. Per the germline V gene, CDR1 is MNHEY and CDR2 is SVGAGI. Germline trimming cut 7 bases from V and 0 bases from J; bases unmatched to any gene: 5. CDR3 length: 14 residues. CDR3 coding DNA: TGTGCCAGCAACCCGGACAGGTTGAACACTGAAGCTTTCTTT. It encodes CASNPDRLNTEAFF.

The J gene is TRBJ2-7, the V gene TRBV25-1, with 11 bases identical to TRBD2. Germline V gene lookup returns CDR1 MGHDK and CDR2 SYGVNS. This CDR3 has 15 amino acids. V lost 6 bases and J lost 1; bases outside the gene matches: 5. Written as DNA, the CDR3 is TGTGCCAGCAGGCCAACTAGCGGGGGATCCTACGAGCAGTACTTC. It is translated as CASRPTSGGSYEQYF.

The genes are TRBV4-1 and TRBJ1-2, with TRBD1 matching 9 bases. The junction had 3 bases not matched to a gene; V was cut back by 1 base and J by 6 bases. This CDR3 is built from 14 residues. Germline assignment: CDR1 MGHRA and CDR2 YSYEKL. The DNA of the CDR3 is TGCGCCAGCAGCCAAGCGGACAGGGGTCATGGCTACACCTTC. This codes for CASSQADRGHGYTF.

This chain joins TRBV5-1 and TRBJ2-3, with D uncertain. CDR3 length equals 16 residues. The V end lost 4 bases, the J end lost 4 bases, and 19 bases lay between the germline ends. Germline V CDR1 and CDR2: SGHRS, YFSETQ. CDR3 region: CASSREGVPGPDTQYF. CDR3 nucleotides: TGCGCCAGCAGCCGCGAAGGCGTCCCTGGCCCAGATACGCAGTATTTT.

In DNA form, the CDR3 reads TGTGCCAGCAGCTCGGGACAGAGCTCCTACAATGAGCAGTTCTTC. Encoded protein: CASSSGQSSYNEQFF. This chain connects TRBV5-4 to TRBJ2-1; 7 bases line up with TRBD1. Losses at the gene ends were 3 bases for V and 0 bases for J; bases not matched to a gene: 3. Germline V lookup: CDR1 SGHNT, CDR2 YYREEE (reference sequence). The CDR3 sequence is 15 residues long.

The chain recombines TRBV6-1 with TRBJ2-7; tentative D call: TRBD2 (6 bases). Germline-derived CDR1 and CDR2 are MNHNS and SASEGT. This CDR3 is built from 15 residues. The V gene lost 4 bases and the J gene lost 2 bases, with 15 bases spanning the gap. CDR3 amino acids: CASSGRGVVAYEQYF. The CDR3, as DNA: TGTGCCAGCAGTGGGCGGGGTGTCGTGGCCTACGAGCAGTACTTC.

The chain is built from TRBV7-2 and TRBJ2-5; TRBD2 matches 13 bases. Germline V gene data show CDR1 as SGHTA and CDR2 as FQGNSA. V shed 5 bases and J 5 bases; nucleotides not matched to a gene: 8. CDR3 size: 16 residues. The DNA of the CDR3 is TGTGCCAGCAGCCTAACTAGCGGGGGGGCCTGGGAGACCCAGTACTTC. Residues: CASSLTSGGAWETQYF.

The chain links TRBV6-1 to TRBJ1-2, with D hard to call. Germline-derived CDR1 and CDR2 are MNHNS and SASEGT. This CDR3 has 11 amino acids. The V gene lost 5 bases and the J gene lost 4 bases, with 5 bases spanning the gap. The CDR3 nucleotides read TGTGCCAGCAGTCCGGCCTATGGCTACACCTTC. Its translation: CASSPAYGYTF.

The V gene is TRBV28, the J gene TRBJ2-7, with a tentative D call TRBD1 (6 bases). The V end was cut by 6 bases, the J end by 2 bases, with 11 bases between. The CDR3 totals 13 residues. The germline V gene encodes CDR1 MDHEN and CDR2 SYDVKM. The CDR3 loop reads CASRDGQTYEQYF. DNA for the CDR3: TGTGCCAGCAGGGACGGACAGACCTACGAGCAGTACTTC.

J is TRBJ1-1 and V is TRBV19, with 7 bases lining up with TRBD1. The CDR3 totals 12 residues. The junction had 3 bases not matched to a gene; V was cut back by 5 bases and J by 6 bases. Per germline, CDR1 LNHDA and CDR2 SQIVND (reference sequence). The CDR3 is CASSVTGAEAFF. Here the CDR3 DNA reads TGTGCCAGTAGTGTAACAGGGGCTGAAGCTTTCTTT. The full variable domain, rest sourced from reference TRBV19 and TRBJ1-1, is DGGITQSPKYLFRKEGQNVTLSCEQNLNHDAMYWYRQDPGQGLRLIYYSQIVNDFQKGDIAEGYSVSREKKESFPLTVTSAQKNPTAFYLCASSVTGAEAFFGQGTRLTVV.

The V and J genes are TRBV7-9 and TRBJ1-1; TRBD1 aligns across 9 bases. From germline, CDR1 is SEHNR and CDR2 FQNEAQ (reference sequence). V shed 3 bases, J shed 3 bases, and the junction held 11 bases outside the gene matches. The CDR3 covers 17 residues. This CDR3 reads CASSLDRGTLRDTEAFF. The CDR3 DNA is TGTGCCAGCAGCTTGGACAGGGGAACCCTACGGGACACTGAAGCTTTCTTT.

The rearrangement links TRBV6-1 to TRBJ1-1; 7 bases map to TRBD1. V shed 3 bases, J shed 8 bases, and the junction held 3 bases outside the gene matches. The CDR3 has 12 residues. Germline assignment: CDR1 MNHNS and CDR2 SASEGT. Written as DNA, the CDR3 is TGTGCCAGCAGTGAGCGACAGGGAGAAGCTTTCTTT. It is translated as CASSERQGEAFF.

This rearrangement joins TRBV7-6 to TRBJ2-7; D is possibly TRBD2 (5 bases). The V end was cut by 4 bases, the J end by 3 bases, with 16 bases between. There are 15 residues in the CDR3. CDR1 and CDR2 from the germline V gene are SGHVS and FNYEAQ. DNA for the CDR3: TGTGCCAGCAGCTCCACCCGTGGACGGGACTACGAGCAGTACTTC. Translation gives CASSSTRGRDYEQYF. Variable domain in full (rest from reference TRBV7-6 and TRBJ2-7): GAGVSQSPRYKVTKRGQDVALRCDPISGHVSLYWYRQALGQGPEFLTYFNYEAQQDKSGLPNDRFSAERPEGSISTLTIQRTEQRDSAMYRCASSSTRGRDYEQYFGPGTRLTVT.

This chain links TRBV5-4 with TRBJ2-3, with TRBD1 matching 7 bases. V shed 0 bases and J 2 bases; nucleotides not matched to a gene: 3. Germline lookup yields CDR1 SGHNT and CDR2 YYREEE (reference sequence). The length of the CDR3 is 15 residues. CDR3 nucleotides: TGTGCCAGCAGCTTGGACGGGACAGCCACAGATACGCAGTATTTT. Translating it yields CASSLDGTATDTQYF.

CDR3 DNA: TGTGCCAGCAGCTTATACTACGGGACAGGGACCCTAGCCAAAAACATTCAGTACTTC. Protein sequence: CASSLYYGTGTLAKNIQYF. The rearrangement uses TRBV11-2 and TRBJ2-4; the match to TRBD1 covers 9 bases. The CDR3 loop spans 19 amino acids. The V gene's germline CDR1 is SGHAT and CDR2 FQNNGV. The junction had 11 bases not matched to a gene; V was cut back by 2 bases and J by 0 bases.

Comment on this clone: In the same sample, other DNA sequences code for this CDR3. This rearrangement joins TRBV20-1 to TRBJ1-4; D is perhaps TRBD1 (5 bases). This CDR3 is 11 amino acids long. Per the germline V gene, CDR1 is DFQATT and CDR2 is SNEGSKA (reference sequence). V dropped 6 bases and J dropped 7 bases, with 9 bases sitting between them. Here the CDR3 reads CSARGGEKLFF. The CDR3 nucleotides are TGCAGTGCCCGGGGGGGTGAAAAACTGTTTTTT.

The chain combines TRBV5-1 with TRBJ1-4, with D maybe TRBD1 (5 bases). Germline V lookup: CDR1 SGHRS, CDR2 YFSETQ. With 7 bases removed from V and 8 bases from J, the gap between germline ends came to 24 bases. This CDR3 is 16 amino acids long. The CDR3 here is CASGNNTGTKGEKLFF. The CDR3 DNA reads TGCGCCAGCGGCAATAATACCGGGACGAAAGGGGAAAAACTGTTTTTT. Full variable domain (missing parts from reference TRBV5-1 and TRBJ1-4): KAGVTQTPRYLIKTRGQQVTLSCSPISGHRSVSWYQQTPGQGLQFLFEYFSETQRNKGNFPGRFSGRQFSNSRSEMNVSTLELGDSALYLCASGNNTGTKGEKLFFGSGTQLSVL.

This clone was counted a few times. This rearrangement joins TRBV5-4 to TRBJ1-2; D not certain. V lost 2 bases to trimming and J lost 9 bases, with 14 bases between them. The CDR3 length is 13 residues. The germline gives CDR1 SGHNT, CDR2 YYREEE (reference sequence). CDR3 sequence: CASSFPGPTSYTF. The CDR3 bases are TGTGCCAGCAGCTTTCCGGGCCCGACCAGCTACACCTTC.

The V call is TRBV7-2, the J call TRBJ2-7; D might be TRBD1 (5 bases). The CDR3 runs 12 residues. Trimming took off 1 base at V and 9 bases at J, with 10 bases between the two ends. The germline gives CDR1 SGHTA, CDR2 FQGNSA. The CDR3 DNA reads TGTGCCAGCAGCTTAGGCGGTAGGGGGCAGTACTTC. It translates to CASSLGGRGQYF.

CDR3 nucleotide sequence: TGTGCCAGCAGCTTGGCCGGGGCAGCGGATTCTAACTATGGCTACACCTTC. Protein product: CASSLAGAADSNYGYTF. The V call is TRBV5-5, the J call TRBJ1-2; possible D gene TRBD1, 5 bases. Looked up from germline, CDR1 is SGHKS and CDR2 is YYEKEE (reference sequence). V shed 0 bases and J shed 0 bases, with 15 bases lying between them. The CDR3 length is 17 residues. The full variable domain, with the rest looked up from reference TRBV5-5 and TRBJ1-2, is DAGVTQSPTHLIKTRGQQVTLRCSPISGHKSVSWYQQVLGQGPQFIFQYYEKEERGRGNFPDRFSARQFPNYSSELNVNALLLGDSALYLCASSLAGAADSNYGYTFGSGTRLTVV.

This chain joins TRBV9 and TRBJ2-7; 7 bases map to TRBD1. CDR1 is SGDLS and CDR2 is YYNGEE in the germline V gene. The ends lost 7 bases at V and 4 bases at J; junction bases unmatched: 11. The CDR3 sequence is 14 residues long. The CDR3 DNA follows: TGTGCCAGCTCCCCCCGGGGACAGAAGTACGAGCAGTACTTC. Residues: CASSPRGQKYEQYF.

The genes are TRBV5-6 and TRBJ2-2, with 8 nucleotides matching TRBD1. The CDR3 contains 16 residues. J gave up 6 bases and V 4 bases, and 11 bases lay outside the gene matches. CDR1 and CDR2 (germline): SGHDT, YYEEEE. The CDR3 DNA is TGTGCCAGCAGCCCAGGGGACAGGTATCGTGCCGGGGAGCTGTTTTTT. It translates to CASSPGDRYRAGELFF.